This T cell receptor beta chain was profiled in a study of technical replicates of blood from several donors. The method was immunoSEQ multiplex PCR; TCRdb's version includes in-frame clones alone and lacks a portion of them. The sample includes approximately 41,000 clones, around 96% of them seen just once. Germline V CDR1 and CDR2: SQVTM, ANQGSEA. There are 14 residues in the CDR3. The V gene end was trimmed by 6 bases and the J gene end by 5 bases; junction bases not matched to a gene: 8. V is TRBV29-1 and J is TRBJ1-4; 8 bases are a match to TRBD1. Source material: T cells isolated from PBMCs. The TCR originated in a human donor in good health. CDR3 nucleotides: TGCAGCGTCGTACCGGGACAGGACAATGAAAAACTGTTTTTT. This translates into CSVVPGQDNEKLFF.